Below are 2 T cell receptor beta chains sequenced from a single sample in a study of regulatory T cells in long-lasting Graves disease. CDR3-region Arm-PCR and iRepertoire HTBI primers produced the TCR beta libraries. TCRdb processed the multiplex PCR reads anew with MiXCR; each CDR3 protein has one entry. This sample carries about 440,000 distinct CDR3 sequences, around 15% of them seen once, and the ten largest clones take about a quarter. As for time point: newly diagnosed GD, antithyroid drugs for less than 3 months. After RNA was extracted from PBMCs, the TCR library was made from it. These data are also associated with another study on T cells in Graves' hyperthyroidism and ophthalmopathy.

Sequencing was performed on peripheral blood mononuclear cells (PBMCs), taken at new diagnosis, from a patient treated with antithyroid drugs. These receptors originate from a woman aged 18-35 years with Graves disease.

This clonotype was counted once. The V call is TRBV6-1, the J call TRBJ2-7, with 10 bases identical to TRBD2. The trim removed 6 bases at V and 2 bases at J, leaving 10 bases unmatched. Per the germline V gene, CDR1 is MNHNS and CDR2 is SASEGT. The CDR3 runs 16 residues. DNA for the CDR3: TGTGCCAGCAGGGCGGTAGCGGGAGGTCCCCCCTACGAGCAGTACTTC. Protein: CASRAVAGGPPYEQYF.

There are many counts of this clonotype. CDR3 nucleotide sequence: TGCGCCAGCAGCCCGACACCAAGGAGCTACGAGCAGTACTTC. Its translation is CASSPTPRSYEQYF. V gene TRBV5-1 combines with J gene TRBJ2-7; D is unresolved. Trimming removed 4 bases from V and 3 bases from J, with 14 bases in between. This CDR3 is built from 14 residues. Per the germline V gene, CDR1 is SGHRS and CDR2 is YFSETQ.